This T cell receptor beta chain originates from a study of OX40 agonist ivuxolimab in advanced cancers. General study findings and limits: CD8+ T cells showed, on average, more clonal expansion than CD4+ cells.

Generated by immunoSEQ multiplex PCR, the TCRdb table keeps only in-frame clones and is missing some. Here the sample spans 57,000 or so clones, 80% to 85% being singletons. The germline CDR1 and CDR2 sequences are KGHSH and LQKENI. CDR3 length equals 17 residues. The V and J ends lost 0 bases and 4 bases, in that order; junction bases with no gene match: 4. In the case of this clone: The target antigen is unknown.

The TCR sequence derives from an adult with an advanced solid tumor such as melanoma, head and neck, liver or kidney cancer. This specimen consisted of CD4+ or CD8+ T cells sorted from blood, obtained in a trial of the OX40 agonist ivuxolimab. The chain joins TRBV18 to TRBJ2-4; TRBD2 agrees at 12 bases. The CDR3, as DNA: TGTGCCAGCTCACCACCCCTAGCGGGAGGGGGTAAAAACATTCAGTACTTC. It yields the protein CASSPPLAGGGKNIQYF.